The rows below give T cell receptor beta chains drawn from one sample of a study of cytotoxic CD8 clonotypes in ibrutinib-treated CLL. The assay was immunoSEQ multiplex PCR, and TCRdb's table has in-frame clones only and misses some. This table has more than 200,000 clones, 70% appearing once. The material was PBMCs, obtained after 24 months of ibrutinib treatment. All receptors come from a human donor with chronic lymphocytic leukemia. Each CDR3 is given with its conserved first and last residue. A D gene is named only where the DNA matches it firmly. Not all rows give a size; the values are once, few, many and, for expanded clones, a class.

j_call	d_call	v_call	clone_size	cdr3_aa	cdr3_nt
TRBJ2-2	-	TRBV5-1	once	CASSLVVGTGELFF	TGCGCCAGCAGCTTGGTGGTCGGAACCGGGGAGCTGTTTTTT
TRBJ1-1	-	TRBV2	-	CASSPQDRMAFF	TGTGCCAGCAGTCCCCAAGACAGGATGGCTTTCTTT
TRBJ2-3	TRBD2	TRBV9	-	CASSGGAGAGTDTQYF	TGTGCCAGCAGCGGGGGAGCGGGGGCGGGAACAGATACGCAGTATTTT
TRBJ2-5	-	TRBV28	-	CASSYGGLRAQETQYF	TGTGCCAGCAGTTATGGGGGGTTGCGGGCGCAAGAGACCCAGTACTTC
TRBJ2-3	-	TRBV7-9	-	CASSLGSTGVTDTQYF	TGTGCCAGCAGCTTAGGGTCTACCGGGGTCACAGATACGCAGTATTTT
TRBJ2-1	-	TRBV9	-	CASTPLQGGLGNEQFF	TGTGCCAGCACCCCTCTCCAGGGAGGTTTGGGAAATGAGCAGTTCTTC
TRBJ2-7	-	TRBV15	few	CATSKGYEQYF	TGTGCCACCAGCAAGGGGTACGAGCAGTACTTC
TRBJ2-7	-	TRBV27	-	CASSPGSWWEQYF	TGTGCCAGCAGTCCGGGGTCCTGGTGGGAGCAGTACTTC
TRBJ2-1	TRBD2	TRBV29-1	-	CSVPAPGLAGVGDEQFF	TGCAGCGTACCAGCCCCGGGACTAGCGGGAGTAGGTGATGAGCAGTTCTTC
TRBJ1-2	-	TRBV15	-	CATSRDAGLPYGYTF	TGTGCCACCAGCAGAGATGCAGGGCTTCCCTATGGCTACACCTTC
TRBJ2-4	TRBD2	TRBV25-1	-	CAVSSGVLQYF	TGTGCCGTCAGCAGCGGGGTTCTGCAGTACTTC
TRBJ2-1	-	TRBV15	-	CATSPGGSYNEQFF	TGTGCCACCAGCCCCGGAGGCTCCTACAATGAGCAGTTCTTC
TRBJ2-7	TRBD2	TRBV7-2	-	CASSLRPGLADYEQYF	TGTGCCAGCAGCTTGAGACCAGGACTAGCGGACTACGAGCAGTACTTC
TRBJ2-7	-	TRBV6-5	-	CASSYDRYASYEQYF	TGTGCCAGCAGTTACGACAGGTATGCCTCCTACGAGCAGTACTTC
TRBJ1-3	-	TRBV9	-	CASSVVGVGTTEGNTIYF	TGTGCCAGCAGCGTAGTGGGAGTCGGGACAACTGAGGGAAACACCATATATTTT
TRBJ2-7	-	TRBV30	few	CAWSVMSYEQYF	TGTGCCTGGAGTGTAATGAGCTACGAGCAGTACTTC
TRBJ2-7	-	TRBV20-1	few	CSASLYEQYF	TGCAGTGCTAGTCTCTACGAGCAGTACTTC
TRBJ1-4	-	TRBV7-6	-	CASSLGGRGEKLFF	TGTGCCAGCAGCTTGGGGGGGCGCGGTGAAAAACTGTTTTTT
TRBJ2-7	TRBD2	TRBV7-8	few	CASSLALGLAGSYEQYF	TGTGCCAGCAGCTTAGCCCTAGGACTAGCGGGTTCCTACGAGCAGTACTTC
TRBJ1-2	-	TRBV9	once	CASSVGGVEGYTF	TGTGCCAGCAGCGTAGGAGGGGTGGAAGGCTACACCTTC
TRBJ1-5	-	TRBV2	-	CASSAGGLGQPQHF	TGTGCCAGCAGTGCGGGGGGCCTGGGTCAGCCCCAGCATTTT
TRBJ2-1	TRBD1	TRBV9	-	CASSVGDGDRDEQFF	TGTGCCAGCAGCGTAGGGGATGGGGACAGGGATGAGCAGTTCTTC
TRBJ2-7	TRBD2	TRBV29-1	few	CSVAWREGEQYF	TGCAGCGTTGCTTGGCGGGAGGGGGAGCAGTACTTC
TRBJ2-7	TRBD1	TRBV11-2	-	CASSPPGTARYEQYF	TGTGCCAGCAGCCCCCCCGGGACAGCAAGATACGAGCAGTACTTC
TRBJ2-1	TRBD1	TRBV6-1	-	CASGRPGQGGNEQFF	TGTGCCAGCGGAAGACCGGGACAGGGTGGCAATGAGCAGTTCTTC
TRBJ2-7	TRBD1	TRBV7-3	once	CASSGRTGGEQYF	TGTGCCAGCAGCGGTCGGACAGGGGGCGAGCAGTACTTC
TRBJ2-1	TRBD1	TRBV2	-	CASSGDDRAEQFF	TGTGCCAGCAGTGGGGACGACAGGGCTGAGCAGTTCTTC
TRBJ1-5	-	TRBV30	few	CAWSMNWNQPQHF	TGTGCCTGGAGTATGAATTGGAATCAGCCCCAGCATTTT
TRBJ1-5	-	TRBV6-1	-	CASSDRYGGQPQHF	TGTGCCAGCAGTGACCGCTACGGGGGGCAGCCCCAGCATTTT
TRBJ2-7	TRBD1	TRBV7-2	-	CASSLDRGYEQYF	TGTGCCAGCAGCTTAGACAGGGGCTACGAGCAGTACTTC
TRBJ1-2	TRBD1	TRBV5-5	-	CASSIHGQVFYGYTF	TGTGCCAGCAGCATACATGGACAGGTCTTTTATGGCTACACCTTC
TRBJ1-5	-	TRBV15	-	CATSREGAGNQPQHF	TGTGCCACCAGCAGAGAGGGGGCAGGCAATCAGCCCCAGCATTTT
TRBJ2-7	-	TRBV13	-	CASSLSWVSHEQYF	TGTGCCAGCAGCTTAAGTTGGGTAAGCCACGAGCAGTACTTC
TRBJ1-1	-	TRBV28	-	CASRSDPTGEAFF	TGTGCCAGCCGCTCGGACCCCACAGGCGAAGCTTTCTTT
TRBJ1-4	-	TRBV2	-	CASSEEAINEKLFF	TGTGCCAGCAGTGAAGAAGCGATAAATGAAAAACTGTTTTTT
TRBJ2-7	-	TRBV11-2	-	CASSLGVIYEQYF	TGTGCCAGCAGCTTAGGGGTGATCTACGAGCAGTACTTC
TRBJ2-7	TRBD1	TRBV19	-	CASSETGDHEQYF	TGTGCCAGTAGTGAAACAGGGGACCACGAGCAGTACTTC
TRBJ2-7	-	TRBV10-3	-	CAISGTDGAQYF	TGTGCCATCAGTGGGACAGACGGGGCGCAGTACTTC
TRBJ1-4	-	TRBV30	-	CAWSLVGGNEKLFF	TGTGCCTGGAGTCTGGTTGGGGGTAATGAAAAACTGTTTTTT
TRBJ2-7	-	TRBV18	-	CASSPGRAVSPYEQYF	TGTGCCAGCTCACCCGGTCGCGCGGTCAGCCCCTACGAGCAGTACTTC
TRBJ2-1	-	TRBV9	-	CASSLGAGSGAEQFF	TGTGCCAGCAGTCTCGGGGCGGGATCTGGGGCTGAGCAGTTCTTC
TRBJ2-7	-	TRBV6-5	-	CASRFGPPYEQYF	TGTGCCAGCAGATTTGGCCCCCCTTACGAGCAGTACTTC
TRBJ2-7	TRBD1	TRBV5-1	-	CASSWETGTALSYEQYF	TGCGCCAGCAGCTGGGAAACCGGGACAGCTTTATCCTACGAGCAGTACTTC
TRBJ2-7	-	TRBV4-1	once	CASSQGTHEQYF	TGCGCCAGCAGCCAAGGCACCCACGAGCAGTACTTC
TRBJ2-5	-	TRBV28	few	CASSSPSQIETQYF	TGTGCCAGCAGTTCCCCCTCTCAGATAGAGACCCAGTACTTC
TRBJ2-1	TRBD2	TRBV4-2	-	CASSSLLQGLAGFEQFF	TGTGCCAGCAGCTCCTTACTTCAGGGACTAGCGGGTTTTGAGCAGTTCTTC
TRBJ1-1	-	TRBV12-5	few	CASGFPNTEAFF	TGTGCTAGTGGTTTCCCTAACACTGAAGCTTTCTTT
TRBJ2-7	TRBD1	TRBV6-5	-	CASSSGTGGAEQYF	TGTGCCAGCAGTTCCGGGACAGGGGGCGCCGAGCAGTACTTC
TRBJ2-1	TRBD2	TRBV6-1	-	CASIGLAGYNEQFF	TGTGCCAGCATAGGGTTAGCGGGGTACAATGAGCAGTTCTTC
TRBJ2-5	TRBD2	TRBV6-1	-	CASSEGGRGQETQYF	TGTGCCAGCAGTGAAGGCGGGAGAGGTCAAGAGACCCAGTACTTC
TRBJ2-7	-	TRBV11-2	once	CASSLVAQGYEQYF	TGTGCCAGCAGCCTAGTGGCACAGGGCTACGAGCAGTACTTC
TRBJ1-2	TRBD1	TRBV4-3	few	CASSQEIGGLNYGYTF	TGCGCCAGCAGCCAAGAAATAGGGGGCCTGAACTATGGCTACACCTTC
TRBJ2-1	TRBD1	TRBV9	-	CASRNTGDPYNEQFF	TGTGCCAGCAGAAACACAGGGGACCCCTACAATGAGCAGTTCTTC